These T cell receptor beta chains were read from a single sample in a study of shared clonotypes between healthy human individuals. The assay was immunoSEQ multiplex PCR, and TCRdb's table has in-frame clones only and misses some. Seen here are roughly 590,000 clones, over 95% observed once, and the top ten hold approximately 0.1%. The sample taken for sequencing was naive CD8+ T cells sorted from blood. The receptors were gathered from a woman aged 30 to 39 in good health. The CDR3 runs from the conserved cysteine through the conserved F or W. A D gene is named only where the DNA matches it firmly.

.	TRBV6-1	TRBJ2-3	TGTGCCAGCAAAGAGGCATGGCAAACAGATACGCAGTATTTT	CASKEAWQTDTQYF
TRBD2	TRBV27	TRBJ2-3	TGTGCCAGCACCACAGGGACTAGCGGGAGAACCTCAGATACGCAGTATTTT	CASTTGTSGRTSDTQYF
TRBD2	TRBV6-1	TRBJ2-2	TGTGCCAGCAGTGATGTTAGCGGGAGCGCGAACACCGGGGAGCTGTTTTTT	CASSDVSGSANTGELFF
TRBD1	TRBV6-5	TRBJ2-7	TGTGCCAGCAGTTATGGGACAGGGAACTACGAGCAGTACTTC	CASSYGTGNYEQYF
.	TRBV19	TRBJ1-4	TGTGCCAGTAGTATAGAGGATGGGCGGGGTGAAAAACTGTTTTTT	CASSIEDGRGEKLFF
TRBD1	TRBV27	TRBJ2-3	TGTGCCAGCACTCGGACAGGGGCAGCAGATACGCAGTATTTT	CASTRTGAADTQYF
.	TRBV27	TRBJ1-2	TGTGCCAGCAGTTTATCGACGAGCGAATCTGGCTATGGCTACACCTTC	CASSLSTSESGYGYTF
TRBD2	TRBV27	TRBJ2-1	TGTGCCAGCAGTAGCGGGACTAGCGGGAAGGGTGAGCAGTTCTTC	CASSSGTSGKGEQFF
.	TRBV2	TRBJ1-1	TGTGCCAGCACTGAGGGTGGGAACACTGAAGCTTTCTTT	CASTEGGNTEAFF
.	TRBV30	TRBJ2-1	TGTGCCTGGGTCCTGGAGAGCGCCTCGCAGTTCTTC	CAWVLESASQFF
TRBD2	TRBV27	TRBJ2-2	TGTGCCAGCAGCTCCGGGACTAGCGGGATGGGGGAGCTGTTTTTT	CASSSGTSGMGELFF
TRBD1	TRBV29-1	TRBJ2-3	TGCAGCGTTGATCCGGGACAGGGGGCTTATACGCAGTATTTT	CSVDPGQGAYTQYF
TRBD2	TRBV9	TRBJ2-1	TGTGCCAGCAGCGCCCCACTAGCGGGATTGCACAATGAGCAGTTCTTC	CASSAPLAGLHNEQFF